A single sample is the source of the 13 T cell receptor beta chains below, sequenced in a study of T cell repertoires in cytomegalovirus infection. TCRdb processed the reads anew with MiXCR; each CDR3 protein has one entry. Here the sample spans fewer than 550,000 distinct CDR3 sequences, around 27% being singletons. The sample taken for sequencing was PBMCs. Receptors were obtained from a human donor in good health (CMV status not recorded). Some clones in this sample may be carry-over from other donors' samples.

This clonotype has more than one count but fewer than ten. The V call is TRBV7-6, the J call TRBJ2-5; 10 nucleotides match TRBD2. The length of the CDR3 is 16 residues. Germline CDR1 and CDR2: SGHVS and FNYEAQ. V shed 2 bases, J shed 5 bases, and the junction held 8 bases outside the gene matches. CDR3 DNA sequence: TGTGCCAGCAGCTTATGGTCCCTAGCGGGAGTCGAGACCCAGTACTTC. Amino acid sequence: CASSLWSLAGVETQYF.

The DNA of the CDR3 is TGTGCCAGCAGCGTAGGGATAAACTACGAGCAGTACTTC. Translating gives CASSVGINYEQYF. The gene calls are TRBV9 and TRBJ2-7; D is uncertain. The CDR3 runs 13 residues. Trimming took off 0 bases at V and 3 bases at J, with 7 bases between the two ends. In germline, CDR1 is SGDLS, CDR2 YYNGEE.

The V call is TRBV29-1, the J call TRBJ1-3; 9 nucleotides match TRBD1. Germline CDR1 is SQVTM and CDR2 is ANQGSEA. The CDR3 consists of 13 residues. V lost 7 bases and J lost 1; bases outside the gene matches: 2. Here the CDR3 reads CSGGTGSGNTIYF. The DNA for the CDR3 is TGCAGCGGTGGGACAGGGTCTGGAAACACCATATATTTT.

The CDR3 DNA reads TGTGCCAGTAGTAGCCCTACTAGCGGGAGGGACAATGAGCAGTTCTTC. It yields the protein CASSSPTSGRDNEQFF. The V gene is TRBV19, the J gene TRBJ2-1, with 13 bases that match TRBD2. Germline V gene data show CDR1 as LNHDA and CDR2 as SQIVND (reference sequence). CDR3 length equals 16 residues. The trim removed 4 bases at V and 5 bases at J, leaving 5 bases unmatched.

The sample holds a few counts of this clonotype. The CDR3 DNA reads TGTGCCAGTAGTATAGAGGACAGGGGGCTGCTTGGCTACACCTTC. This sequence encodes CASSIEDRGLLGYTF. The chain couples TRBV19 to TRBJ1-2; 11 positions match TRBD1. The V and J ends lost 0 bases and 7 bases, in that order; junction bases with no gene match: 4. CDR3 size: 15 residues. Per germline, CDR1 LNHDA and CDR2 SQIVND (reference sequence).

A single count supports this clonotype. V usage is TRBV2 and J usage is TRBJ1-6; D is undetermined. Germline lookup yields CDR1 SNHLY and CDR2 FYNNEI. The V end was cut by 7 bases, the J end by 5 bases, with 12 bases between. The CDR3 spans 14 residues. The CDR3 is CASKHGPNNSPLHF. The CDR3 DNA follows: TGTGCCAGCAAGCACGGGCCCAATAATTCACCCCTCCACTTT.

This clonotype was counted a few times. The V and J genes are TRBV7-9 and TRBJ2-3, with TRBD2 matching over 8 bases. Unmatched junction bases numbered 9, after V lost 2 bases and J lost 2 bases. Germline-derived CDR1 and CDR2 are SEHNR and FQNEAQ (reference sequence). The CDR3 consists of 17 residues. The CDR3 sequence: CASSLPTTSGSTDTQYF. The CDR3 nucleotides read TGTGCCAGCAGCTTACCAACAACTAGCGGTTCCACAGATACGCAGTATTTT.

The J gene is TRBJ2-1, the V gene TRBV7-2; 8 nucleotides line up with TRBD2. This CDR3 has 15 amino acids. J was trimmed by 9 bases and V by 1 base; bases with no gene match: 8. Germline V gene sequence: CDR1 SGHTA, CDR2 FQGNSA. CDR3 amino acids: CASSLGPSGYGEQFF. In DNA, the CDR3 is TGTGCCAGCAGCTTAGGTCCTAGCGGGTACGGTGAGCAGTTCTTC.

This clonotype was found once. J is TRBJ2-2 and V is TRBV20-1, with 8 positions matching TRBD1. Germline loops: CDR1 DFQATT, CDR2 SNEGSKA (reference sequence). The CDR3 is made up of 15 amino acids. V shed 6 bases and J 2 bases; nucleotides not matched to a gene: 8. The CDR3 protein is CSALSGGANTGELFF. The CDR3 DNA reads as TGCAGTGCCCTATCAGGGGGCGCCAACACCGGGGAGCTGTTTTTT.

J is TRBJ2-7 and V is TRBV19, with 9 bases aligning to TRBD1. Per the germline V gene, CDR1 is LNHDA and CDR2 is SQIVND (reference sequence). This CDR3 has 14 residues. J lost 3 bases, V lost 3 bases, and 3 bases had no gene match. The CDR3 here is CASSIRDRDYEQYF. In nucleotides, the CDR3 is TGTGCCAGTAGTATCAGGGACAGGGACTACGAGCAGTACTTC.

Only a few counts were recorded for this clonotype. The gene calls are TRBV12-3 or TRBV12-4 and TRBJ1-3; D is unclear. V was shortened by 0 bases and J by 1 base, with 10 bases between the two germline ends. The CDR3 runs to 16 residues. CDR3 nucleotides: TGTGCCAGCAGTTTAGCAGTCAGGAGATCTGGAAACACCATATATTTT. Translated: CASSLAVRRSGNTIYF.

This clonotype showed up just a few times. The V gene is TRBV7-9, the J gene TRBJ2-3; TRBD1 is a possible D gene (6 bases). V was pared by 0 bases and J by 7 bases, with 20 bases between. The CDR3 has 17 residues. Germline CDR1 reads SEHNR; CDR2 reads FQNEAQ (reference sequence). The CDR3 DNA sequence: TGTGCCAGCAGCTTAGCACAGGGTCCCCGCAGTCTTAATACGCAGTATTTT. This translates into CASSLAQGPRSLNTQYF.

This clonotype is a singleton in its sample. The V call is TRBV18, the J call TRBJ2-7; D unclear. Germline loops: CDR1 KGHSH, CDR2 LQKENI. There are 14 residues in the CDR3. V was cut by 4 bases and J by 3 bases, with 13 bases left in between. The chain's CDR3 is CASSLRADNYEQYF. The DNA for the CDR3 is TGTGCCAGCTCACTCCGGGCCGATAACTACGAGCAGTACTTC.